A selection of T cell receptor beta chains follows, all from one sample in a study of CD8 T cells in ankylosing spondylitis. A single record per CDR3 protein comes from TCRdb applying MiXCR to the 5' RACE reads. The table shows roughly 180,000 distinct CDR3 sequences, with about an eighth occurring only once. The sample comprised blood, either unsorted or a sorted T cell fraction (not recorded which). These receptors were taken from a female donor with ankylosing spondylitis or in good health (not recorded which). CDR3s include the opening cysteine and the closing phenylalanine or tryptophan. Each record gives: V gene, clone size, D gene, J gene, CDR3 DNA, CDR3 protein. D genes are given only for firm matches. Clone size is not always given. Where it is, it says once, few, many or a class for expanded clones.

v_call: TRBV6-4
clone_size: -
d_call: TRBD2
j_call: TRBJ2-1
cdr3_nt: TGTGCCAGCAGTGACTCCTTACTAGCGGGAGGGTACAATGAGCAGTTCTTC
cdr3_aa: CASSDSLLAGGYNEQFF

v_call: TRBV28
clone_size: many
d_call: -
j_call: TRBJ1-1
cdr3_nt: TGTGCCAGCCGAACCATGGGAGCGAACACTGAAGCTTTCTTT
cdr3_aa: CASRTMGANTEAFF

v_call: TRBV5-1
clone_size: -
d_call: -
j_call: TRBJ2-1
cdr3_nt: TGCGCCAGCACCCAAAACGGGGGCCTCTCCTACAATGAGCAGTTCTTC
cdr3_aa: CASTQNGGLSYNEQFF

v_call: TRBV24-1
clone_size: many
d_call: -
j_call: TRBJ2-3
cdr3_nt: TGTGCCACCAGTGATTTTTCGGACGGGGAGGTGGATACGCAGTATTTT
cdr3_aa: CATSDFSDGEVDTQYF

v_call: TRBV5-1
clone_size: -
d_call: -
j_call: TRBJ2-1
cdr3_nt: TGCGCCAGCAGCTTGGCGTCTCTTTCAGGCTCCTACAATGAGCAGTTCTTC
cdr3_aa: CASSLASLSGSYNEQFF

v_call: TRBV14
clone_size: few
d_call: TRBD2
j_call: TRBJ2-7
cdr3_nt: TGTGCCAGCAGCCACGGGACTAGCGGGAATTACGAGCAGTACTTC
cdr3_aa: CASSHGTSGNYEQYF

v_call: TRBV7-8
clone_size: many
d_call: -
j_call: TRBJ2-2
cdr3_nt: TGTGCCAGCATACCCGGTCGCGGGGAGCTGTTTTTT
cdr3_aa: CASIPGRGELFF

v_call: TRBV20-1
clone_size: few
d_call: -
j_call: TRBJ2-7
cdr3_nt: TGCAGTGCTAGAGGACAGTCGGGATCCTACGAGCAGTACTTC
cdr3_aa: CSARGQSGSYEQYF

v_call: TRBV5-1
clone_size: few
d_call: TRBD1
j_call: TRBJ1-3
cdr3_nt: TGCGCCAGCAGCTCGGGGACAGTCTCTGGAAACACCATATATTTT
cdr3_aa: CASSSGTVSGNTIYF

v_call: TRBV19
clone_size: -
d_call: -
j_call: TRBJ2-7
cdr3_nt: TGTGCCAGTAGTATTTCCCGCTACGAGCAGTACTTC
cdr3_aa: CASSISRYEQYF

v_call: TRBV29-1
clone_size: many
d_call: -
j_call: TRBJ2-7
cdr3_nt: TGCAGCGTTGTGGGTCCTGCCTACGAGCAGTACTTC
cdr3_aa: CSVVGPAYEQYF

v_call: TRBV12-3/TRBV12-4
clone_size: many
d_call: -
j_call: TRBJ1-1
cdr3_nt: TGTGCCAGCAGAAACGAGGGGATGAACACTGAAGCTTTCTTT
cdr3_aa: CASRNEGMNTEAFF

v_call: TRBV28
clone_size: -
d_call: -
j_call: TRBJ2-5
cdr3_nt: TGTGCCAGCAGTCCGTGGGACTTGGAGACCCAGTACTTC
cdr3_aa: CASSPWDLETQYF

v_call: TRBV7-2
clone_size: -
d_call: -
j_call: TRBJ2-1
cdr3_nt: TGTGCCAGCAGCTTAGCTTTGACGGGAGTTCGCCATGAGCAGTTCTTC
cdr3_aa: CASSLALTGVRHEQFF

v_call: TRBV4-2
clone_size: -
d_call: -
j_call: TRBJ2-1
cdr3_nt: TGTGCCAGCAGCCAAGATCCAAGGACACCCTACAATGAGCAGTTCTTC
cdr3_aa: CASSQDPRTPYNEQFF

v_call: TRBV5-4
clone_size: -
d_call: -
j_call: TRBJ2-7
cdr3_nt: TGTGCCAGCAGCTTATTGATCTCTCGCGAGCAGTACTTC
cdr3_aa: CASSLLISREQYF

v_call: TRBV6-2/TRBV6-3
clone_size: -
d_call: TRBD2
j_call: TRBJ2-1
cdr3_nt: TGTGCCAGCAGTCGAGGGACTAGCGGGAGATTGGCCAATGAGCAGTTCTTC
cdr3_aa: CASSRGTSGRLANEQFF

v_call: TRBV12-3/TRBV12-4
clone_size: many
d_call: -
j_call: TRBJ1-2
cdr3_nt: TGTGCCAGCAGTTTAGGTTCGAAGGGCGGATATGGCTACACCTTC
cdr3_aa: CASSLGSKGGYGYTF

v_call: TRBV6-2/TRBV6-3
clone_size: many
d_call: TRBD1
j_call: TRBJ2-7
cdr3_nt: TGTGCCAGCAGCTACCTGTTCCCGGGACAGGGGAACGAGCAGTACTTC
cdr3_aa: CASSYLFPGQGNEQYF

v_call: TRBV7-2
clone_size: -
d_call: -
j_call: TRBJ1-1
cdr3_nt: TGTGCCAGCAGCTTTTCAGTGAACGCTGAAGCTTTCTTT
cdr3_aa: CASSFSVNAEAFF

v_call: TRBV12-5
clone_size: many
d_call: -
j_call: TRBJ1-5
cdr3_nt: TGTGCTAGTGGTTTGGTAAATTCAGACCAGCCCCAGCATTTT
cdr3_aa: CASGLVNSDQPQHF

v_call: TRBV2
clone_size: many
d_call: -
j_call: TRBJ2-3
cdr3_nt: TGTGCCAGCGTACCGGGATTTGCTAGGGATACGCAGTATTTT
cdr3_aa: CASVPGFARDTQYF

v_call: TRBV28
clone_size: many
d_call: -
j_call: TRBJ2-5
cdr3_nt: TGTGCCGTGGGCAGTTTTGTGTTCCAAGAGACCCAGTACTTC
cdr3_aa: CAVGSFVFQETQYF

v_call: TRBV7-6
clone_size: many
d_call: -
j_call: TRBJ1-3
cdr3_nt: TGTGCCAGCAGTCCTCGTTCAGGGGTAGGCTCTGGAAACACCATATATTTT
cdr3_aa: CASSPRSGVGSGNTIYF

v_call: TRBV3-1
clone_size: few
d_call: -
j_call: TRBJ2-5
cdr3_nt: TGTGCCAGCAGCCCCCTGAGGGGAGTCCAAGAGACCCAGTACTTC
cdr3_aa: CASSPLRGVQETQYF

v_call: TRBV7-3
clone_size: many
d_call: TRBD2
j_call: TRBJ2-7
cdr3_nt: TGTGCCAGCAGCTTAATAACGGGAGGCGAGCAGTACTTC
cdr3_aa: CASSLITGGEQYF

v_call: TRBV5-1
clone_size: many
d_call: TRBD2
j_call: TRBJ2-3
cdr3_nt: TGCGCCAGCAGCTCTGCCGGGGGGAGAGGAGATACGCAGTATTTT
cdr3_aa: CASSSAGGRGDTQYF

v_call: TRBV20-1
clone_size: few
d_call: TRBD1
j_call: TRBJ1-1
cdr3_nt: TGCAGTGCTGCCGAGGCAGGGGGCAGGACTGAAGCTTTCTTT
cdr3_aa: CSAAEAGGRTEAFF

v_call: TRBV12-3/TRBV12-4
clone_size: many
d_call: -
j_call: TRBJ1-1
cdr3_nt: TGTGCCAGCACCCTAGGGGTAGGCGCTGAAGCTTTCTTT
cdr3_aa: CASTLGVGAEAFF

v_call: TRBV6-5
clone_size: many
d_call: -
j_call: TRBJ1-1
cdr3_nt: TGTGCCAGCAGTTACTCAGTCGGAGTGCTCACTGAAGCTTTCTTT
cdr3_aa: CASSYSVGVLTEAFF

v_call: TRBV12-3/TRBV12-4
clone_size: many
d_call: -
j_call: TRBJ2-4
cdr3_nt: TGTGCCAGCAGTTTGGGGGGGCTTCGGGCCAAAAACATTCAGTACTTC
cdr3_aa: CASSLGGLRAKNIQYF

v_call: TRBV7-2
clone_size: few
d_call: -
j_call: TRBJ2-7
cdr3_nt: TGTGCCAGCAGCTTAGATGGTGGGGGAGTCGGCGGCGAGCAGTACTTC
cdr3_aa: CASSLDGGGVGGEQYF

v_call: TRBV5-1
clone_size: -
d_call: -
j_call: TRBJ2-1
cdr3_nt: TGCGCCAGCAGCTGGGACGGGGAGGATGAGCAGTTCTTC
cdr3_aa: CASSWDGEDEQFF

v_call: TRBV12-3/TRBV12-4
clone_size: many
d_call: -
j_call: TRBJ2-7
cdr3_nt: TGTGCCAGCAAGTTAGACAGGATGTACTTC
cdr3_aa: CASKLDRMYF

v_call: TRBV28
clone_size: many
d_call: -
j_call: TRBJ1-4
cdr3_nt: TGTGCCAGCAGTTTATCCTGGGCAGTAATGAAAGGCGAAAAACTGTTTTTT
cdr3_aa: CASSLSWAVMKGEKLFF

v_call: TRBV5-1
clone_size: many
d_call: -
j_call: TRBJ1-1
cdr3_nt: TGCGCCAGCAGCCCGATGGGCACTGAAGCTTTCTTT
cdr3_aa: CASSPMGTEAFF

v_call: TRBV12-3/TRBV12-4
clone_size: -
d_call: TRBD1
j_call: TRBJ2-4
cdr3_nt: TGTGCCAGCACTCGGACAGGGGGCTATTCAGCCAAAAACATTCAGTACTTC
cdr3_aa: CASTRTGGYSAKNIQYF

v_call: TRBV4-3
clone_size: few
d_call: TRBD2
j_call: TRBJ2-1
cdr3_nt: TGCGCCAGCAGCCAAGCAACTAGCGGGAAATTTAGTGAGCAGTTCTTC
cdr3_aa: CASSQATSGKFSEQFF

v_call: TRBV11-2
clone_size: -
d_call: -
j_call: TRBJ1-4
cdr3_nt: TGTGCCAGCAGCGACCGCTGGGGGGGTGCAACTAATGAAAAACTGTTTTTT
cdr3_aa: CASSDRWGGATNEKLFF

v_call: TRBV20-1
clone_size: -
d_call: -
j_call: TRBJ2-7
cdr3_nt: TGCAGTGCTAGAGATCGGAGATCCCCCTACGAGCAGTACTTC
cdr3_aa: CSARDRRSPYEQYF

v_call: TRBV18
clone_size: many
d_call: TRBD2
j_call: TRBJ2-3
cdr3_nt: TGTGCCAGCTCCCAAACGGGAGATAGCGGGAGCGGTCGTGGTACGCAGTATTTT
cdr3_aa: CASSQTGDSGSGRGTQYF

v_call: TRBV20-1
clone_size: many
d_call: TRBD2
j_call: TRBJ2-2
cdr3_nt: TGCAGTGCTAGACTTGGGGGAGGGGCCGGGGAGCTGTTTTTT
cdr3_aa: CSARLGGGAGELFF

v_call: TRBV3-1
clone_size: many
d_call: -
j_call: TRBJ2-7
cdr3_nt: TGTGCCAGCAGCCAAGGACCGGGATTGTTGAACGAGCAGTACTTC
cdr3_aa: CASSQGPGLLNEQYF

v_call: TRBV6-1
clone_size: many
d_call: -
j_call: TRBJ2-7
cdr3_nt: TGTGCCAGCAGTGAATGGTCCTCGGTGCTTTCTCCCTACGAGCAGTACTTC
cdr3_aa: CASSEWSSVLSPYEQYF

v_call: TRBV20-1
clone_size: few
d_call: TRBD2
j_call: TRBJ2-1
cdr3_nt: TGCAGTGCTAGAGAGATGCGGGAGGCGGGTGAGCAGTTCTTC
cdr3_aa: CSAREMREAGEQFF